This record concerns one T cell receptor beta chain sequence. The source of the sample is a study of T cell responses to AZD1222 COVID-19 vaccine. Trimming took 5 bases from V and 0 from J, leaving 7 bases between them. CDR3 length: 13 amino acids. Germline values: CDR1 MNHEY, CDR2 SVGAGI. Here immunoSEQ multiplex PCR was the method, and the copy in TCRdb shows in-frame clones only, minus some. This table holds 95,000 or so clones, roughly 88% found once. The gene calls are TRBV6-5 and TRBJ1-1; D unclear. The material sequenced was peripheral blood, taken on day 0 of AZD1222 vaccination. This clonotype was sampled from an adult in good health. The CDR3 sequence is CASSRSMNTEAFF. For the CDR3, the DNA is TGTGCCAGCAGTCGTAGTATGAACACTGAAGCTTTCTTT.